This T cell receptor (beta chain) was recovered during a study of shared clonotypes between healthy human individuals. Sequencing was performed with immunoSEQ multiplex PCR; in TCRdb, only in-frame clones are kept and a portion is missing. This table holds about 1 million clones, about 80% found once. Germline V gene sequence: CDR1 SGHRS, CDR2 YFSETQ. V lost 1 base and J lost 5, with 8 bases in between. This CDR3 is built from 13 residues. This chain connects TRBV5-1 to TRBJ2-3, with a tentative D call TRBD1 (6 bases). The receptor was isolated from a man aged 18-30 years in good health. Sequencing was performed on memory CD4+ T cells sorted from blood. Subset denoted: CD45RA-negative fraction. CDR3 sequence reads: CASSLQGQDTQYF. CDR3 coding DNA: TGCGCCAGCAGCTTGCAGGGGCAAGATACGCAGTATTTT.